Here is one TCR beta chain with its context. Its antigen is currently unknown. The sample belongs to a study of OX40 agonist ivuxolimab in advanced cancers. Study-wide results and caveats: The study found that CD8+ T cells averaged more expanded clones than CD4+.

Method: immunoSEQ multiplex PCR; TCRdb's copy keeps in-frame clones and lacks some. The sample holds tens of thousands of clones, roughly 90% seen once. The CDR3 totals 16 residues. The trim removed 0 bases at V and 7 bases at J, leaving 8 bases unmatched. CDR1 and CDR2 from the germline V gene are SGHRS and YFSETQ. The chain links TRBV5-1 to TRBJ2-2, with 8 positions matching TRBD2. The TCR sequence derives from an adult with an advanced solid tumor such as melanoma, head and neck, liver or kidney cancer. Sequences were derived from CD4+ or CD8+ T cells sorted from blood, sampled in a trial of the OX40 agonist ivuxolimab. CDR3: CASSLASGGAYGELFF. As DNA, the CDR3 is TGCGCCAGCAGCTTGGCCAGCGGGGGCGCGTACGGGGAGCTGTTTTTT.